These 16 T cell receptor beta chains were sequenced from one sample in a study of shared clonotypes between healthy human individuals (dated by TCRdb to 2018 to 2020). Libraries came from the immunoSEQ multiplex PCR assay. Here the immuneACCESS table is served through TCRdb, limited to in-frame sequences with V and J called. Missing clones are a known gap in these copies; in checked studies unresolved V genes cover under half, and the rest lacks a known reason. Here the sample has some 2.3 million clones; about 92% occur a single time. Clones ranked in the top ten supply about 0.41% of the sample. Input material: naive CD4+ T cells from PBMCs. The cell subset or site label on this specimen signifies: CD45RA+ positively selected. These receptors were taken from a young man in good health. Some clones in this sample may be carry-over from other donors' samples.

This chain connects TRBV10-3 to TRBJ2-7; 13 nucleotides line up with TRBD2. This CDR3 is built from 17 residues. Germline CDR1 and CDR2: ENHRY and SYGVKD. V was clipped by 4 bases and J by 3 bases; unmatched bases: 9. DNA for the CDR3: TGTGCCATCAGTGGGACAGGGCGGACTAGCGGGAGCTACGAGCAGTACTTC. Translated, it gives CAISGTGRTSGSYEQYF.

Concerning this clone: The sample carries other DNA sequences with the same CDR3. The rearrangement links TRBV5-1 to TRBJ2-1; TRBD2 aligns across 8 bases. V dropped 4 bases and J dropped 4; count of bases not matched to a gene: 10. CDR3 length equals 16 residues. Germline CDR1 reads SGHRS; CDR2 reads YFSETQ. The CDR3 DNA reads TGCGCCAGCAGCCTCCGTTTAGCGGGGTCGTACAATGAGCAGTTCTTC. Translated, it gives CASSLRLAGSYNEQFF.

The gene calls are TRBV5-4 and TRBJ2-2, with 8 positions matching TRBD2. The CDR3 extends over 16 amino acids. Germline-derived CDR1 and CDR2 are SGHNT and YYREEE (reference sequence). V gave up 0 bases and J gave up 4 bases; unmatched junction bases: 5. The CDR3 region is CASSLAGLASTGELFF. The DNA of the CDR3 is TGTGCCAGCAGCTTGGCCGGACTAGCAAGCACCGGGGAGCTGTTTTTT.

The gene calls are TRBV29-1 and TRBJ2-5; 7 bases line up with TRBD2. The CDR3 is 13 residues long. CDR1 is SQVTM, CDR2 ANQGSEA, per germline. J was trimmed by 0 bases and V by 4 bases; bases with no gene match: 2. The CDR3: CSVAAGDQETQYF. CDR3 sequence (DNA): TGCAGCGTTGCCGCGGGGGACCAAGAGACCCAGTACTTC.

As to this clone: The same CDR3 can be traced to other DNA sequences in this sample. This rearrangement joins TRBV7-3 to TRBJ2-3; D is undetermined. Germline assignment: CDR1 SGHTA and CDR2 FQGTGA. V was clipped by 5 bases and J by 1 base, with 7 bases between them. The CDR3 has 13 amino acids. The CDR3 here is CASSPAGTDTQYF. DNA of the CDR3: TGTGCCAGCAGCCCCGCTGGCACAGATACGCAGTATTTT. Full variable domain (missing parts from reference TRBV7-3 and TRBJ2-3): GAGVSQTPSNKVTEKGKYVELRCDPISGHTALYWYRQSLGQGPEFLIYFQGTGAADDSGLPNDRFFAVRPEGSVSTLKIQRTERGDSAVYLCASSPAGTDTQYFGPGTRLTVL.

The chain has TRBV2 and TRBJ1-1; tentatively, D is TRBD1 (5 bases). The V end was cut by 6 bases, the J end by 3 bases, with 17 bases between. Germline V CDR1 and CDR2: SNHLY, FYNNEI. There are 15 residues in the CDR3. The CDR3 DNA follows: TGTGCCAGCAGATCCGCTTTGGGAGGGGACACTGAAGCTTTCTTT. Its translation is CASRSALGGDTEAFF.

V usage is TRBV6-5 and J usage is TRBJ2-1; tentatively, D is TRBD1 or TRBD2 (6 bases each). Looked up from germline, CDR1 is MNHEY and CDR2 is SVGAGI. With 9 bases removed from V and 7 bases from J, the gap between germline ends came to 16 bases. The CDR3 loop spans 13 amino acids. CDR3 in amino acids: CASGTGRWNEQFF. The DNA for the CDR3 is TGTGCCAGTGGAACAGGGAGGTGGAATGAGCAGTTCTTC.

The rearrangement links TRBV5-8 to TRBJ2-7, with 11 bases identical to TRBD2. The CDR3 runs to 15 residues. Germline CDR1 is SGHTS and CDR2 is YDEGEE. With 4 bases clipped from V and 3 bases from J, the junction kept 6 bases outside the gene matches. CDR3 DNA: TGTGCCAGCAGCGAAACTAGCGGGAGTGTCTACGAGCAGTACTTC. Translating it yields CASSETSGSVYEQYF.

The chain is built from TRBV28 and TRBJ1-6, with 7 bases fitting TRBD1. CDR1 MDHEN and CDR2 SYDVKM come from the germline V gene. The CDR3 runs to 17 residues. V was clipped by 7 bases and J by 13 bases; unmatched bases: 22. CDR3 sequence reads: CASTPRPGGDRARPLHF. The CDR3 DNA is TGTGCCAGCACCCCTCGTCCCGGGGGCGACAGGGCCCGGCCCCTCCACTTT.

The chain employs TRBV5-1 and TRBJ2-5; D possibly corresponds to TRBD2 (5 bases). In germline, CDR1 is SGHRS, CDR2 YFSETQ. This CDR3 is built from 16 residues. Trimming took 0 bases from V and 5 from J, leaving 17 bases between them. In nucleotides, the CDR3 is TGCGCCAGCAGCTTGGTTGGGCGGGCGAGAGACGAGACCCAGTACTTC. Translated: CASSLVGRARDETQYF.

The chain joins TRBV14 to TRBJ2-1; TRBD2 matches 7 bases. The J segment lost 7 bases and the V segment lost 4 bases, leaving 22 bases of the junction unmatched. The CDR3 covers 19 residues. The germline V gene encodes CDR1 SGHDN and CDR2 FVKESK. Here the CDR3 reads CASSLAMGFWRERGNEQFF. The CDR3 DNA follows: TGTGCCAGCAGCCTAGCAATGGGATTTTGGCGGGAGAGGGGAAATGAGCAGTTCTTC.

The V and J genes are TRBV6-6 and TRBJ2-5; tentatively, D is TRBD1 or TRBD2 (5 bases each). Germline loops: CDR1 MNHNY, CDR2 SVGAGI (reference sequence). The CDR3 spans 16 residues. The V end lost 0 bases, the J end lost 7 bases, and 18 bases lay between the germline ends. The CDR3 nucleotides read TGTGCCAGCAGTTACTCAATCGGGGCCCCTACAGGGACCCAGTACTTC. Protein: CASSYSIGAPTGTQYF.

The rearrangement uses TRBV7-2 and TRBJ2-1; D possibly corresponds to TRBD2 (6 bases). CDR1 and CDR2 (germline): SGHTA, FQGNSA. This CDR3 has 15 amino acids. Trimming pared 6 bases from V and 2 bases from J, leaving 14 bases between. The CDR3 DNA reads TGTGCCAGCAGATATGTGGGCGGGACCTACAATGAGCAGTTCTTC. Protein product: CASRYVGGTYNEQFF.

This chain uses TRBV12-5 with TRBJ2-3; perhaps TRBD1 as D (6 bases). Germline values: CDR1 LGHNT, CDR2 FRNRAP. The CDR3 spans 14 residues. V lost 1 base to trimming and J lost 1 base, with 6 bases between them. The CDR3 loop reads CASGLEGGTDTQYF. The CDR3 DNA reads as TGTGCTAGTGGTTTGGAGGGGGGCACAGATACGCAGTATTTT. Based on the CDR3 plus reference TRBV12-5 and TRBJ2-3, the full variable domain is DARVTQTPRHKVTEMGQEVTMRCQPILGHNTVFWYRQTMMQGLELLAYFRNRAPLDDSGMPKDRFSAEMPDATLATLKIQPSEPRDSAVYFCASGLEGGTDTQYFGPGTRLTVL.

This clone has a handful of counts. The chain recombines TRBV27 with TRBJ2-7, with 8 bases identical to TRBD1. The length of the CDR3 is 14 residues. Germline CDR1 MNHEY, CDR2 SMNVEV (reference sequence). The J segment lost 3 bases and the V segment lost 7 bases, leaving 8 bases of the junction unmatched. DNA for the CDR3: TGTGCCAGCAACCCGGCAGGGGGCGGCTACGAGCAGTACTTC. Protein: CASNPAGGGYEQYF.

The chain carries TRBV7-3 and TRBJ2-7; 7 positions match TRBD2. Germline V CDR1 and CDR2: SGHTA, FQGTGA. The junction had 5 bases not matched to a gene; V was cut back by 4 bases and J by 5 bases. The CDR3 sequence is 13 residues long. Here the CDR3 reads CASSSEAGDEQYF. Here the CDR3 DNA reads TGTGCCAGCAGCTCCGAGGCGGGAGACGAGCAGTACTTC.